This TCR beta chain was captured by sequencing in a study of immune cell composition in non-small cell lung cancer (TCRdb year 2017). About the study as a whole: Histologic subtype, mainly lung adenocarcinoma or squamous cell carcinoma, was assigned on the basis of H&E together with p63, CK5, Napsin A and TTF-1 immunohistochemistry. Supplementary cohort #1, about eleven lung adenocarcinoma cases, had paired tumour/lung TCR-beta sequencing and TIL populations generated to assess tumour reactivity. A few tumour specimens with TCR-beta data were of rare histological subtypes and were excluded from the subtype comparisons. Using Adaptive Biotechnologies, the researchers ran TCR-beta sequencing on 34 paired NSCLC tumour and non-adjacent lung specimens, along with around 25 tumour-only specimens.

This clone was detected only once. The specificity of this receptor is unknown. Base quality data are lacking; no much larger clone is found one base away. A two-step multiplex PCR was used to amplify TCR-beta CDR3 regions from genomic DNA, and Illumina-compatible adaptors were added in the second step. TCR-beta immunosequencing was performed on an Illumina platform as a commercial immunoSEQ service. As for how the authors treated the data: Two measures summarised the repertoires: productive clonality, and Top 10 Clones, meaning the percentage of T-cell templates coming from the ten most frequent sequences. Values for productive clonality spanned 0 to 1, where a value of 1 indicated a monoclonal population. Using log10 scatter plots, tumour-associated clones were identified as sequences that made up at least 0.1% of tumour T-cell templates yet were absent from the matched non-adjacent lung. Analyses were done in GraphPad Prism7 and R, with Student's t-tests for two-group comparisons, ANOVA for stages, and linear regression for relationships. The table was pulled from immuneACCESS by TCRdb, which kept in-frame rearrangements only. Such tables lose some clones; where checked, under half of the loss comes from unresolved V genes, and the rest has no known cause. The V and J calls and clone size were taken over from that table, and D and trimming were inferred from the DNA. The sample table records about 4,500 clones; 70% to 90% of these occur just once. The ten most abundant clones make up roughly 9.9% of the sample.

Sequences MDHEN (CDR1) and SYDVKM (CDR2) are obtained from the germline V gene. The CDR3 sequence holds 14 residues, the cysteine and phenylalanine included. Just the 42-base CDR3 DNA is kept, in frame starting at base 1. V and J are trimmed by 6 bases and 5 bases, and the gene matches miss 6 bases of the junction. Genomic DNA was extracted with the QIAamp DNA kit from frozen aliquots of unsorted single-cell suspensions. The tumour samples consisted of surgically resected non-small cell lung cancer tissue. Tissues arrived within 2 hours after resection and were immediately processed into single-cell suspensions. Tissue was broken up mechanically, digested enzymatically with DNase I, collagenase I and hyaluronidase for around 30 minutes at 37 degrees C, and then filtered and RBC-lysed. Results the study describes overall, beyond this receptor: Across 9 to 11 adenocarcinoma cases, TIL tumour reactivity correlated strongly with maximal tumour-associated clone frequency but not with overall clonality. Compared with lung adenocarcinoma tumours, lung squamous cell carcinoma showed significantly higher Top 10 clone scores and productive clonality. Smoking pack-years did not significantly correlate with tumour TCR-beta clonality. Nearly half of NSCLC cases had tumour-associated clones >0.5%, with about 80% of squamous carcinomas showing such clones compared with more than 25% of adenocarcinomas. The reactivity cohort included only 10 or so cases, and whether tumour-reactive clones share sequences with the dominant in vivo tumour-associated clones was not shown.

Recombination linked TRBV28 to TRBJ1-1; 10 junctional bases match TRBD1. The sequencing sample was made of lung tumor tissue. This TCR derives from a human donor with non-small cell lung cancer. The encoded CDR3 is CASSRQGAATEAFF. In nucleotide form, the sequence is TGTGCCAGCAGCCGACAGGGGGCGGCGACTGAAGCTTTCTTT.